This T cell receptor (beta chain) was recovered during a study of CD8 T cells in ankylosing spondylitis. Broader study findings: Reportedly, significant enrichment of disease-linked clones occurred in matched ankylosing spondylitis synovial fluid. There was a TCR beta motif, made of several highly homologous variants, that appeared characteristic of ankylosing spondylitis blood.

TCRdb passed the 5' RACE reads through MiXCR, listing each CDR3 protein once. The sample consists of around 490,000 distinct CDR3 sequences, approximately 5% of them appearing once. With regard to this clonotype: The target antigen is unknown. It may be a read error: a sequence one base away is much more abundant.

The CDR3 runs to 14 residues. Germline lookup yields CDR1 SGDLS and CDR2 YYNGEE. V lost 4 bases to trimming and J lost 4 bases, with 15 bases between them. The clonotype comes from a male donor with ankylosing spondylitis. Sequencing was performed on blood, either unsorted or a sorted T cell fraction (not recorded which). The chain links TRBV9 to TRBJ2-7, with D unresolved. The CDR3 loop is CASSTDTMNYEQYF. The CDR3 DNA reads TGTGCCAGCAGCACCGACACTATGAATTACGAGCAGTACTTC.